The rows below give T cell receptor beta chains drawn from one sample of a study of cytomegalovirus exposure and HLA in healthy donors. Profiling relied on immunoSEQ multiplex PCR, and the TCRdb table lists in-frame clones only, not all of them. This repertoire shows approximately 170,000 clones, roughly 80% found once; its top ten account for approximately 3%. Sequencing was done on a sample of PBMCs. These receptors were taken from a woman between 25 and 40 years old in good health and CMV-seropositive. Both conserved end residues are part of each CDR3. D genes are given only for firm matches. Clone sizes are given selectively: once, few, many, or a class where the clone is expanded.

CDR3aa	CDR3nt	j_gene	v_gene	abundance	d_gene
CASSFSSAGANYGYTF	TGTGCCAGCAGCTTTAGTTCGGCAGGGGCTAACTATGGCTACACCTTC	TRBJ1-2	TRBV13	once	.
CSSSLLTGTGEQYF	TGTTCCAGCAGCTTATTAACAGGGACAGGCGAGCAGTACTTC	TRBJ2-7	TRBV7-9	.	TRBD1
CASSEGANTEAFF	TGTGCCAGCAGTGAAGGAGCTAACACTGAAGCTTTCTTT	TRBJ1-1	TRBV6-1	.	.
CASSSLGTGGGGDTEAFF	TGCGCCAGCAGCTCCCTCGGGACAGGGGGAGGAGGAGACACTGAAGCTTTCTTT	TRBJ1-1	TRBV5-1	.	TRBD1
CASSTQDKTYSNQPQHF	TGTGCCAGTAGTACCCAGGACAAGACCTATAGCAATCAGCCCCAGCATTTT	TRBJ1-5	TRBV19	once	.
CASSQGGSPYNEQFF	TGTGCCAGCAGCCAAGGCGGGAGCCCCTACAATGAGCAGTTCTTC	TRBJ2-1	TRBV14	.	TRBD2
CASSGYTGGNYGYTF	TGTGCCAGCAGCGGATATACAGGGGGAAACTATGGCTACACCTTC	TRBJ1-2	TRBV5-8	few	TRBD1
CASSPFASPSSAYEQYF	TGTGCCAGCAGCCCCTTCGCAAGCCCCAGCAGCGCTTACGAGCAGTACTTC	TRBJ2-7	TRBV4-2	.	.
CASSIRLAGGGSYNEQFF	TGTGCCAGCAGTATTCGGCTAGCGGGAGGAGGCTCCTACAATGAGCAGTTCTTC	TRBJ2-1	TRBV7-2	.	TRBD2
CASSALAGVADTQYF	TGTGCCAGCAGCGCTTTAGCGGGAGTTGCAGATACGCAGTATTTT	TRBJ2-3	TRBV9	.	TRBD2
CASGPTGLYEQYF	TGCGCCAGCGGCCCGACAGGGTTGTACGAGCAGTACTTC	TRBJ2-7	TRBV5-1	.	TRBD1
CASSFSQAQPQHF	TGTGCCAGCAGCTTTTCCCAGGCCCAGCCCCAGCATTTT	TRBJ1-5	TRBV7-9	.	.
CASSQAGTPNEKLFF	TGCGCCAGCAGCCAAGCCGGGACACCCAATGAAAAACTGTTTTTT	TRBJ1-4	TRBV4-1	.	.
CASSGQTNYEQYF	TGTGCCAGCAGTGGGCAGACTAACTACGAGCAGTACTTC	TRBJ2-7	TRBV6-1	.	.
CASRKRETSTDTQYF	TGTGCCAGCAGAAAGCGGGAGACTAGCACAGATACGCAGTATTTT	TRBJ2-3	TRBV27	few	TRBD2
CASRRSYNEQFF	TGTGCCAGTCGGAGATCCTACAACGAGCAGTTCTTC	TRBJ2-1	TRBV19	.	.
CASMRGTGNYNEQFF	TGTGCCAGCATGCGAGGGACAGGAAATTACAATGAGCAGTTCTTC	TRBJ2-1	TRBV6-1	.	TRBD1
CASSETGVNSPLHF	TGTGCCAGCAGTGAGACAGGGGTCAATTCACCCCTCCACTTT	TRBJ1-6	TRBV2	few	TRBD1
CASSLTREDTQYF	TGTGCCAGCAGTTTAACTCGGGAAGATACGCAGTATTTT	TRBJ2-3	TRBV28	once	.
CAISEPPASSTDTQYF	TGTGCCATCAGTGAGCCTCCTGCGTCTAGCACAGATACGCAGTATTTT	TRBJ2-3	TRBV10-3	.	.
CASSLRRSGASSLYNEQFF	TGTGCCAGCAGCTTGAGGCGGAGCGGGGCCAGCTCACTTTACAATGAGCAGTTCTTC	TRBJ2-1	TRBV5-6	.	TRBD2
CASSPGLAGGAYEQYF	TGCGCCAGCAGCCCCGGACTAGCGGGAGGGGCTTACGAGCAGTACTTC	TRBJ2-7	TRBV5-1	.	TRBD2
CASSPNRGTNEKLFF	TGTGCCAGCAGCCCTAACAGGGGCACTAATGAAAAACTGTTTTTT	TRBJ1-4	TRBV7-9	few	TRBD1
CASRNGTSGNNEQFF	TGTGCCAGCAGGAACGGGACTAGCGGGAACAATGAGCAGTTCTTC	TRBJ2-1	TRBV5-4	once	TRBD2
CASSPMGRGRQYF	TGTGCCAGCAGCCCAATGGGGAGGGGCAGGCAGTACTTC	TRBJ2-7	TRBV6-5	.	TRBD2
CASSPGQRYEQYF	TGCGCCAGCAGTCCGGGACAGCGCTACGAGCAGTACTTC	TRBJ2-7	TRBV10-1	.	TRBD1
CASSQPGEGYEQYF	TGTGCCAGCAGCCAACCAGGGGAAGGCTACGAGCAGTACTTC	TRBJ2-7	TRBV6-1	.	.
CASSETGAETQYF	TGTGCCAGCAGCGAGACAGGGGCAGAGACCCAGTACTTC	TRBJ2-5	TRBV11-3	few	TRBD1
CASIPRGTDFDGYTF	TGTGCCAGCATACCACGGGGGACCGATTTTGATGGCTACACCTTC	TRBJ1-2	TRBV6-1	once	.
CASSFARIGRVSHNEQFF	TGTGCCAGCAGCTTTGCAAGGATAGGGAGGGTATCCCACAATGAGCAGTTCTTC	TRBJ2-1	TRBV7-6	few	TRBD2
CASSSLAVRDTQYF	TGTGCCAGCAGTAGCCTAGCAGTACGGGATACGCAGTATTTT	TRBJ2-3	TRBV6-6	.	.
CASTRRDRWPDTQYF	TGTGCCAGCACCCGAAGGGACAGGTGGCCAGATACGCAGTATTTT	TRBJ2-3	TRBV7-2	.	TRBD1
CASSLVSGRAGSYEQYF	TGCGCCAGCAGCTTGGTTAGCGGGAGGGCCGGGTCCTACGAGCAGTACTTC	TRBJ2-7	TRBV5-1	.	TRBD2
CASSYASGNAWEQYF	TGTGCCAGCAGTTACGCTAGCGGGAACGCCTGGGAGCAGTACTTC	TRBJ2-5	TRBV6-5	.	TRBD2
CASSKLAGGPKNEQFF	TGTGCCAGCAGTAAGTTAGCGGGAGGCCCAAAGAATGAGCAGTTCTTC	TRBJ2-1	TRBV6-4	.	TRBD2
CASSEVGGAQYF	TGTGCCAGCAGTGAAGTTGGCGGCGCCCAGTACTTC	TRBJ2-5	TRBV6-1	.	.
CATSRESGTYNEQFF	TGTGCCACCAGCAGAGAAAGCGGGACCTACAATGAGCAGTTCTTC	TRBJ2-1	TRBV15	few	TRBD2
CVSSSGTVNYGYTF	TGTGTCAGCAGTTCCGGGACAGTCAACTATGGCTACACCTTC	TRBJ1-2	TRBV28	.	TRBD1
CASGPGYYGYTF	TGTGCTAGTGGACCAGGGTATTATGGCTACACCTTC	TRBJ1-2	TRBV12-5	.	.
CASSSTHLAGGVYNEQFF	TGTGCCAGCAGTTCGACCCACCTGGCAGGGGGAGTCTACAATGAGCAGTTCTTC	TRBJ2-1	TRBV28	.	TRBD1
CASSLGTSGSGFSSYNEQFF	TGTGCCAGCAGCTTAGGGACTAGCGGGAGTGGTTTTAGTAGCTACAATGAGCAGTTCTTC	TRBJ2-1	TRBV7-6	few	TRBD2
CASSPPSGGRNEQFF	TGCGCCAGCAGCCCCCCCAGCGGGGGGCGGAATGAGCAGTTCTTC	TRBJ2-1	TRBV4-1	.	TRBD2
CASSSGTGFVEQYF	TGTGCCAGTAGCTCCGGGACAGGGTTCGTTGAGCAGTACTTC	TRBJ2-7	TRBV19	.	TRBD1
CASSGKEQFF	TGTGCCAGCTCCGGGAAAGAGCAGTTCTTC	TRBJ2-1	TRBV2	.	.
CASGTSGSPTQYF	TGTGCCAGTGGGACTAGCGGGTCCCCCACGCAGTATTTT	TRBJ2-3	TRBV2	.	TRBD2
CASFWTGGSLNTEAFF	TGTGCCAGTTTCTGGACAGGGGGTTCTCTGAACACTGAAGCTTTCTTT	TRBJ1-1	TRBV19	.	TRBD1
CASSIGSGVTYEQYF	TGTGCCAGTAGTATAGGATCAGGGGTAACCTACGAGCAGTACTTC	TRBJ2-7	TRBV19	.	.